Listed below are T cell receptor beta chains from one sample, sequenced in a study of tumor-infiltrating lymphocytes in primary liver carcinoma. TCRdb re-called the multiplex PCR reads through MiXCR, storing one row per CDR3 protein. The sample has roughly 330,000 distinct CDR3 sequences, roughly two thirds seen once; the top ten hold 5% to 6.5%. The material sequenced was peripheral blood. These receptors all come from a man aged 40-49 years with primary liver carcinoma and hepatitis B virus infection. Both conserved end residues are part of each CDR3. The D gene is left open where the match is weak. Clone size is not always given. Where it is, it says once, few, many or a class for expanded clones.

v_gene,len,abundance,j_gene,d_gene,CDR3aa,CDR3nt
TRBV6-6,15,once,TRBJ1-1,TRBD1,CASSEFGTGGAEAFF,TGTGCCAGCAGCGAATTCGGGACAGGGGGGGCTGAAGCTTTCTTT
TRBV11-2,14,.,TRBJ1-2,.,CARNPAGANYGYTF,TGTGCCAGAAACCCTGCGGGGGCAAACTATGGCTACACCTTC
TRBV28,15,few,TRBJ2-5,.,CASSPIRGEGETQYF,TGTGCCAGCAGTCCTATTCGGGGAGAGGGGGAGACCCAGTACTTC
TRBV6-1,14,.,TRBJ1-2,.,CASSEAARTYGYIF,TGTGCCAGCAGTGAAGCGGCCAGGACCTATGGCTACATCTTC
TRBV18,14,.,TRBJ2-1,.,CASSPPDRDNEQFF,TGTGCCAGCTCACCACCTGATAGGGACAATGAGCAGTTCTTC
TRBV11-1,13,many,TRBJ2-2,.,CASSLIAAGELFF,TGTGCCAGCAGCTTAATCGCCGCCGGGGAGCTGTTTTTT
TRBV6-6,13,many,TRBJ2-3,TRBD2,CASISGLGATQYF,TGTGCCAGCATTTCCGGACTAGGAGCTACGCAGTATTTT
TRBV11-2,13,.,TRBJ1-1,TRBD1,CASSFDRDTEAFF,TGTGCCAGCAGCTTCGACAGGGACACAGAAGCTTTCTTT
TRBV5-6,16,.,TRBJ1-1,.,CASSLTVRRMDTEAFF,TGTGCCAGCAGCTTGACAGTTCGGCGGATGGACACTGAAGCTTTCTTT
TRBV11-2,15,.,TRBJ2-3,.,CASGPCPTGTDTQYF,TGTGCCAGCGGCCCCTGCCCAACGGGAACAGATACACAGTATTTT
TRBV12-3/TRBV12-4,14,.,TRBJ1-2,.,CASSSQLGGYGYTF,TGTGCCAGCAGTTCCCAACTGGGCGGCTATGGCTACACCTTC
TRBV6-2/TRBV6-3,15,.,TRBJ1-2,TRBD1,CASSYTLSGGNGYTF,TGTGCCAGCAGTTACACGTTATCAGGGGGCAATGGCTACACCTTC
TRBV7-9,13,.,TRBJ2-2,.,CAQDSHGTGELFF,TGTGCTCAGGACAGCCATGGGACCGGGGAGCTGTTTTTT
TRBV30,16,once,TRBJ2-7,TRBD2,CVWSRGLAGPSGEQYF,TGTGTCTGGAGCCGGGGACTAGCGGGGCCCAGTGGCGAGCAGTACTTC
TRBV11-3,14,few,TRBJ2-5,TRBD1,CTSSLRQGSETQYF,TGTACTAGCAGCTTACGACAGGGGTCTGAGACCCAGTACTTC
TRBV7-9,13,few,TRBJ2-3,.,CASSLLGTDTQYF,TGTGCCAGCAGCTTGTTGGGGACAGATACGCAGTATTTT
TRBV6-6,14,many,TRBJ1-1,TRBD1,CASSDRGQNTEAFF,TGTGCCAGCAGTGACAGGGGGCAGAACACTGAAGCTTTCTTT
TRBV30,13,.,TRBJ2-7,TRBD1,CAWKRDSDHEQYF,TGTGCCTGGAAGAGGGACAGTGACCACGAGCAGTACTTC
TRBV5-4,14,.,TRBJ2-7,TRBD1,CASRSGDSSYEQYF,TGTGCCAGCAGGAGTGGGGACAGTTCCTACGAGCAGTACTTC
TRBV11-2,15,.,TRBJ1-6,.,CVSSLGLGEDSPLHF,TGTGTCAGCAGCTTAGGCCTAGGGGAGGATTCACCTCTCCACTTT
TRBV6-5,11,many,TRBJ2-1,.,CASFHKGEQFF,TGTGCCAGCTTCCACAAAGGGGAGCAGTTCTTC
TRBV11-2,15,.,TRBJ2-3,TRBD1,CASSETGDLNQPQYF,TGTGCCAGCAGCGAGACAGGGGACCTCAATCAGCCCCAGTATTTT
TRBV11-2,14,.,TRBJ2-7,TRBD2,CAGSPTSGGNEQYF,TGTGCCGGCAGCCCGACTAGCGGGGGCAACGAGCAGTACTTC
TRBV27,15,.,TRBJ1-2,TRBD1,CASSPLGQGASGYTF,TGTGCCAGCAGTCCCCTCGGACAGGGGGCCTCGGGCTACACCTTC
TRBV11-2,18,.,TRBJ2-1,.,CASSSYELLAGVNNKQFF,TGTGCCAGCAGCTCCTACGAACTTCTAGCTGGAGTTAACAATAAGCAGTTCTTC
TRBV28,15,.,TRBJ1-2,.,CAGNPDPWGSYGYTF,TGTGCCGGCAACCCGGACCCATGGGGTTCATATGGCTACACCTTC
TRBV12-3/TRBV12-4,16,many,TRBJ1-1,.,CASSQGKGTMNTEAFF,TGTGCCAGCAGCCAAGGTAAAGGGACTATGAACACTGAAGCTTTCTTT
TRBV6-6,15,.,TRBJ1-1,.,CASSYSTVTNTEAFF,TGTGCCAGCAGTTATTCAACAGTCACGAACACTGAAGCTTTCTTT
TRBV12-3/TRBV12-4,14,many,TRBJ2-1,.,CASSRRQDYNEQFF,TGTGCCAGCAGCAGGAGGCAAGACTACAATGAGCAGTTCTTC
TRBV10-1,15,few,TRBJ2-2,.,CASSESGLNTGELFF,TGCGCCAGCAGTGAGTCAGGTTTGAACACCGGGGAGCTGTTTTTT
TRBV6-6,14,.,TRBJ1-2,.,CASARDGQGQDYTF,TGTGCCAGCGCCCGGGACGGACAAGGTCAAGACTACACCTTC
TRBV6-5,13,many,TRBJ2-7,.,CASSAGGRDEQYF,TGTGCCAGCAGCGCCGGAGGGAGAGACGAGCAGTACTTC
TRBV15,14,.,TRBJ1-5,TRBD1,CATSRGQGVEPQHF,TGTGCCACCAGCAGAGGACAGGGCGTGGAGCCCCAGCATTTT
TRBV5-1,14,.,TRBJ1-5,TRBD1,CASSSGTGNQPQHF,TGCGCCAGCAGCTCCGGGACAGGGAATCAGCCCCAGCATTTT
TRBV11-2,14,.,TRBJ2-7,.,CANRPGLTTYEQYF,TGTGCCAATAGGCCCGGGCTCACAACCTACGAGCAGTACTTC
TRBV6-2/TRBV6-3,13,.,TRBJ1-5,.,CVSCPGDNQPQHF,TGTGTCAGCTGCCCGGGGGACAATCAGCCCCAGCATTTT
TRBV7-8,13,.,TRBJ2-5,TRBD1,CASRYRGRETQYF,TGTGCCAGCAGGTACAGGGGGCGTGAGACCCAGTACTTC
TRBV7-9,12,.,TRBJ2-2,.,CASSPQAGELFF,TGTGCCAGCAGCCCCCAGGCCGGGGAGCTGTTTTTT
TRBV28,14,.,TRBJ2-7,TRBD1,CASSKQGLRYEQYF,TGTGCCAGCAGTAAACAGGGGCTGAGGTACGAGCAGTACTTC
TRBV14,17,.,TRBJ2-1,TRBD2,CASIQVTSGSSYNEQFF,TGTGCCAGCATCCAAGTCACAAGCGGGAGCTCCTACAATGAGCAGTTCTTC
TRBV28,15,.,TRBJ1-5,TRBD1,CASNWGQGMGQPQHF,TGTGCCAGCAACTGGGGACAGGGCATGGGTCAGCCCCAGCATTTT
TRBV6-1,13,.,TRBJ2-5,.,CASSDQGFEAQYF,TGTGCCAGCAGTGATCAGGGGTTTGAGGCCCAGTACTTC
TRBV11-2,15,.,TRBJ2-2,.,CASSPPLRNTGELFF,TGTGCCAGCAGCCCCCCCTTGCGAAACACCGGGGAGCTGTTTTTT
TRBV6-6,13,.,TRBJ2-7,.,CTSSYSTGYEQYF,TGTACCAGCAGTTACTCGACTGGGTACGAGCAGTACTTC